The 3 T cell receptor beta chains below come from one sample, sequenced in a study of cytotoxic CD8 clonotypes in ibrutinib-treated CLL. Some clones are missing from TCRdb's copy, which holds only in-frame ones; the method was immunoSEQ multiplex PCR. The table has about 49,000 clones, about half seen once. Sample: PBMCs, taken after 12 months of ibrutinib treatment. The source is a human donor with chronic lymphocytic leukemia.

The chain combines TRBV7-2 with TRBJ2-7, with D perhaps matching TRBD2 (6 bases). Germline CDR1 reads SGHTA; CDR2 reads FQGNSA. The length of the CDR3 is 15 residues. V lost 3 bases and J 3 bases, leaving 15 bases between the germline ends. The CDR3: CASSLEGLGYYEQYF. CDR3 nucleotides: TGTGCCAGCAGCTTGGAGGGTCTTGGCTACTACGAGCAGTACTTC.

The chain joins TRBV11-2 to TRBJ2-3; 10 positions agree with TRBD2. The CDR3 length is 16 residues. With V trimmed by 3 bases and J by 6 bases, 9 bases remained unmatched. From germline, CDR1 is SGHAT and CDR2 FQNNGV. CDR3 residues: CASSFGLAEGRDTQYF. In nucleotides, the CDR3 is TGTGCCAGCAGCTTCGGACTAGCGGAGGGGAGGGATACGCAGTATTTT.

The rearrangement uses TRBV28 and TRBJ1-2; D perhaps matches TRBD1 (5 bases). The CDR3 runs 13 residues. V lost 2 bases and J 7 bases, leaving 11 bases between the germline ends. Germline V CDR1 and CDR2: MDHEN, SYDVKM. Here the CDR3 DNA reads TGTGCCAGCAGTTTAACAGGCCTCCTTGGCTACACCTTC. Its protein product is CASSLTGLLGYTF.